The 28 T cell receptor beta chains below were found in one sample sequenced in a study of beta chain features in type 1 diabetes. Overall study findings and caveats: Shortening that was moderate but significant affected the TCRB CDR3s of Type 1 diabetes patients in all four CD4+ subsets.

Antigens of these TCRs are unknown. The entirety of the isolated RNA underwent reverse transcription, so expressed TCRB transcripts were sequenced. Sequencing used immunoSEQ multiplex PCR; TCRdb keeps in-frame clones, though not all of them. The repertoire holds roughly 160,000 clones, around 7.8% seen once, with approximately 1% in the top ten. The sample consisted of central memory CD4+ T cells from blood. The origin of the receptors is a woman between 40 and 55 years old with type 1 diabetes.

This rearrangement joins TRBV15 to TRBJ2-1; maybe TRBD2 (7 bases). Germline lookup yields CDR1 LNHNV and CDR2 YYDKDF (reference sequence). CDR3 length: 18 amino acids. The germline V and J ends were trimmed by 0 bases and 1 base, with 16 bases remaining between them. CDR3 sequence: CATSREEGGGLSYNEQFF. CDR3 nucleotides: TGTGCCACCAGCAGAGAGGAGGGGGGGGGACTATCCTACAATGAGCAGTTCTTC.

This clone has just a few counts. The chain couples TRBV7-3 to TRBJ2-5; 10 bases map to TRBD2. The CDR3 totals 16 residues. Germline assignment: CDR1 SGHTA and CDR2 FQGTGA. Losses at the gene ends were 6 bases for V and 8 bases for J; bases not matched to a gene: 15. Here the CDR3 reads CASSLLAGRGGGTQYF. The CDR3 DNA sequence: TGTGCCAGCAGTCTACTAGCGGGACGGGGAGGGGGAACCCAGTACTTC.

The sample holds one count of this clone. The chain couples TRBV11-3 to TRBJ2-1; TRBD2 matches 8 bases. The CDR3 length is 17 residues. Trimming took 5 bases from V and 4 from J; bases not matched to a gene: 13. CDR1 SGHNT and CDR2 YENEEA come from the germline V gene. CDR3 residues: CASSLNPGLALYNEQFF. The CDR3 DNA sequence: TGTGCCAGCAGCCTGAACCCTGGACTAGCTCTATACAATGAGCAGTTCTTC. The whole variable domain, remainder taken from reference TRBV11-3 and TRBJ2-1, is EAGVVQSPRYKIIEKKQPVAFWCNPISGHNTLYWYLQNLGQGPELLIRYENEEAVDDSQLPKDRFSAERLKGVDSTLKIQPAELGDSAVYLCASSLNPGLALYNEQFFGPGTRLTVL.

The chain recombines TRBV27 with TRBJ1-5; D is unclear. Trimming removed 2 bases at V and 3 bases at J, with 11 bases between. Germline CDR1 MNHEY, CDR2 SMNVEV (reference sequence). This CDR3 spans 15 amino acids. Here the CDR3 reads CASSLRLGVNQPQHF. The CDR3 region has the DNA TGTGCCAGCAGTTTAAGGCTCGGGGTCAATCAGCCCCAGCATTTT.

This rearrangement joins TRBV6-4 to TRBJ2-1; 7 bases fit TRBD2. Germline CDR1 and CDR2: MRHNA and SNTAGT. With 1 base clipped from V and 9 bases from J, the junction kept 6 bases outside the gene matches. The CDR3 is made up of 14 amino acids. The DNA for the CDR3 is TGTGCCAGCAGTGACTGGACTTCGGGAGGTGAGCAGTTCTTC. Residues: CASSDWTSGGEQFF.

This clone was seen more than once but under ten times. The rearrangement links TRBV9 to TRBJ1-1; 9 nucleotides agree with TRBD1. J gave up 3 bases and V 0 bases, and 15 bases lay outside the gene matches. Germline values: CDR1 SGDLS, CDR2 YYNGEE. The CDR3 is 19 amino acids. This chain's CDR3 is CASSVATGIGTGSDTEAFF. CDR3 coding DNA: TGTGCCAGCAGCGTAGCTACAGGAATAGGGACAGGGAGCGACACTGAAGCTTTCTTT.

The sample holds many counts of this clone. The chain recombines TRBV5-1 with TRBJ1-5; the match to TRBD1 covers 9 bases. V gave up 0 bases and J gave up 6 bases; unmatched junction bases: 1. This CDR3 region has 14 residues. CDR1 SGHRS and CDR2 YFSETQ come from the germline V gene. CDR3 region: CASSLGQGVQPQHF. The CDR3 bases are TGCGCCAGCAGCTTGGGACAGGGGGTTCAGCCCCAGCATTTT.

This clone was recorded a few times. This chain connects TRBV9 to TRBJ2-1; 11 positions agree with TRBD2. Germline trimming cut 3 bases from V and 1 base from J; bases unmatched to any gene: 3. The CDR3 consists of 16 residues. Per germline, CDR1 SGDLS and CDR2 YYNGEE. The CDR3: CASSGGLAVSYNEQFF. The CDR3 bases are TGTGCCAGCAGCGGGGGACTAGCGGTTTCCTACAATGAGCAGTTCTTC. The complete variable domain, with remaining parts taken from reference TRBV9 and TRBJ2-1, reads DSGVTQTPKHLITATGQRVTLRCSPRSGDLSVYWYQQSLDQGLQFLIQYYNGEERAKGNILERFSAQQFPDLHSELNLSSLELGDSALYFCASSGGLAVSYNEQFFGPGTRLTVL.

On this clone: The sample carries other DNA sequences with the same CDR3. The chain combines TRBV28 with TRBJ1-5, with a weak D call TRBD1 (5 bases). In germline, CDR1 is MDHEN, CDR2 SYDVKM. Between the trimmed V and J ends, which lost 2 bases and 5 bases, there was a span of 10 bases. CDR3 size: 14 residues. CDR3 bases: TGTGCCAGCAGTTTAACGGGGGGTTATCAGCCCCAGCATTTT. The encoded protein is CASSLTGGYQPQHF.

This clone was picked up a small number of times. The rearrangement uses TRBV7-2 and TRBJ2-7; 7 nucleotides align to TRBD2. CDR1 is SGHTA, CDR2 FQGNSA, per germline. There are 15 residues in the CDR3. V trimming: 2 bases; J trimming: 0 bases; junction bases outside the gene matches: 4. As DNA, the CDR3 is TGTGCCAGCAGCTTATGGTCGGGGGGCTCCTACGAGCAGTACTTC. Translating it yields CASSLWSGGSYEQYF.

The V and J genes are TRBV28 and TRBJ2-7, with 12 bases fitting TRBD1. Germline V lookup: CDR1 MDHEN, CDR2 SYDVKM. The CDR3 covers 16 residues. J was trimmed by 6 bases and V by 7 bases; bases with no gene match: 13. The CDR3 sequence: CASTETGTGGRGEQYF. The CDR3, as DNA: TGTGCCAGCACGGAGACCGGGACAGGGGGCCGGGGCGAGCAGTACTTC.

In this sample, this clone turned up many times. The chain uses TRBV6-6 and TRBJ1-1; D might be TRBD1 (5 bases). Trimming stripped 6 bases from V and 0 bases from J, with 8 bases between. This CDR3 comprises 13 residues. Germline CDR1 MNHNY, CDR2 SVGAGI (reference sequence). The CDR3 here is CASSPTVNTEAFF. Written as DNA, the CDR3 is TGTGCCAGCAGCCCGACAGTGAACACTGAAGCTTTCTTT.

This clone was observed many times. The chain combines TRBV4-3 with TRBJ2-2; 7 bases agree with TRBD1. The CDR3 extends over 17 amino acids. Germline V lookup: CDR1 LGHNA, CDR2 YSLEER. V gave up 4 bases and J gave up 5 bases; unmatched junction bases: 13. CDR3 sequence: CASSPETRTGGTGELFF. In nucleotides, the CDR3 is TGCGCCAGCAGCCCCGAAACCCGGACAGGCGGAACCGGGGAGCTGTTTTTT.

A note on this clone: Other DNA sequences within the sample encode an identical CDR3. V and J are TRBV9 and TRBJ1-1; D gene unclear. CDR1 and CDR2 (germline): SGDLS, YYNGEE. Trimming shortened V by 4 bases and J by 1 base, and 11 bases separated the two germline ends. The CDR3 contains 14 residues. CDR3 bases: TGTGCCAGCAGCCCAACTGCTGGGAACACTGAAGCTTTCTTT. Protein: CASSPTAGNTEAFF.

The chain recombines TRBV5-1 with TRBJ2-1; weak D call: TRBD2 (5 bases). This CDR3 is 15 amino acids long. Per germline, CDR1 SGHRS and CDR2 YFSETQ. The V and J ends lost 4 bases and 8 bases respectively, with 19 bases between them. The CDR3 region is CASSAVSREGYEQFF. In nucleotides, the CDR3 is TGCGCCAGCAGCGCTGTCTCGCGAGAGGGTTATGAGCAGTTCTTC.

The V gene is TRBV14, the J gene TRBJ1-2; TRBD1 agrees at 7 bases. Germline loops: CDR1 SGHDN, CDR2 FVKESK. The CDR3 sequence is 14 residues long. V gave up 3 bases and J gave up 7 bases; unmatched junction bases: 8. This chain's CDR3 is CASSHLGTAGGYTF. DNA of the CDR3: TGTGCCAGCAGCCACCTCGGGACAGCAGGTGGCTACACCTTC.

The genes are TRBV4-2 and TRBJ1-1, with D tentatively TRBD1 (6 bases). The CDR3 has 13 amino acids. Germline lookup yields CDR1 LGHNA and CDR2 YNFKEQ. V was trimmed by 7 bases and J by 3 bases, leaving 12 bases between them. CDR3 sequence reads: CASTGGGDTEAFF. The DNA for the CDR3 is TGTGCCAGCACCGGTGGGGGCGACACTGAAGCTTTCTTT.

The genes are TRBV5-1 and TRBJ2-1; 10 nucleotides match TRBD2. The germline gives CDR1 SGHRS, CDR2 YFSETQ. With V trimmed by 2 bases and J by 3 bases, 5 bases remained unmatched. This CDR3 comprises 16 residues. The CDR3, as DNA: TGCGCCAGCAGCTTAAAGACTAGCGGGCGCTACAATGAGCAGTTCTTC. Translated: CASSLKTSGRYNEQFF. The whole variable domain, remainder taken from reference TRBV5-1 and TRBJ2-1, is KAGVTQTPRYLIKTRGQQVTLSCSPISGHRSVSWYQQTPGQGLQFLFEYFSETQRNKGNFPGRFSGRQFSNSRSEMNVSTLELGDSALYLCASSLKTSGRYNEQFFGPGTRLTVL.

This rearrangement joins TRBV6-5 to TRBJ2-3, with unresolved D. The CDR3 consists of 13 residues. The germline V and J ends were trimmed by 6 bases and 5 bases, with 12 bases remaining between them. CDR1 and CDR2 from the germline V gene are MNHEY and SVGAGI. CDR3 bases: TGTGCCAGCAGCCGGGTTGAAGGAGATACGCAGTATTTT. Translating gives CASSRVEGDTQYF.

The gene calls are TRBV2 and TRBJ1-2; D call uncertain. CDR3 length: 13 amino acids. With 2 bases removed from V and 1 base from J, the gap between germline ends came to 5 bases. Looked up from germline, CDR1 is SNHLY and CDR2 is FYNNEI. CDR3 sequence reads: CASSENSNYGYTF. CDR3 bases: TGTGCCAGCAGTGAAAACAGTAACTATGGCTACACCTTC. The whole variable domain, remainder taken from reference TRBV2 and TRBJ1-2, is EPEVTQTPSHQVTQMGQEVILRCVPISNHLYFYWYRQILGQKVEFLVSFYNNEISEKSEIFDDQFSVERPDGSNFTLKIRSTKLEDSAMYFCASSENSNYGYTFGSGTRLTVV.

This clone appeared many times. V and J are TRBV5-6 and TRBJ2-2; maybe TRBD2 (5 bases). This CDR3 spans 12 amino acids. Between the trimmed V and J ends, which lost 3 bases and 5 bases, there was a span of 5 bases. CDR1 and CDR2 (germline): SGHDT, YYEEEE. CDR3 DNA sequence: TGTGCCAGCAGCTGGACTACCGGGGAGCTGTTTTTT. It yields the protein CASSWTTGELFF.

This clone has a handful of counts. The V call is TRBV9, the J call TRBJ1-2; the match to TRBD1 covers 9 bases. The CDR3 is made up of 14 amino acids. Germline V gene sequence: CDR1 SGDLS, CDR2 YYNGEE. V was clipped by 2 bases and J by 10 bases; unmatched bases: 9. In DNA form, the CDR3 reads TGTGCCAGCAGCGTTACCTCGGGACAGGGCAACTACACCTTC. It translates to CASSVTSGQGNYTF.

The V and J genes are TRBV28 and TRBJ2-2; tentatively, D is TRBD1 (6 bases). The germline gives CDR1 MDHEN, CDR2 SYDVKM. V gave up 4 bases and J gave up 11 bases, with 8 bases separating them. The CDR3 covers 11 residues. CDR3 sequence (DNA): TGTGCCAGCAGTTACAGGGTAGAGCTGTTTTTT. It yields the protein CASSYRVELFF.

This clone was observed a handful of times. The V call is TRBV6-5, the J call TRBJ1-1, with TRBD1 matching 7 bases. V lost 6 bases and J lost 5; bases outside the gene matches: 9. Germline V CDR1 and CDR2: MNHEY, SVGAGI. The CDR3 contains 14 residues. The CDR3 region has the DNA TGTGCCAGCAGGAATACAGGGGCCCGGACTGAAGCTTTCTTT. Translation gives CASRNTGARTEAFF.

The genes are TRBV9 and TRBJ2-2, with a possible D match to TRBD1 (6 bases). This CDR3 region has 16 residues. With 0 bases removed from V and 5 bases from J, the gap between germline ends came to 14 bases. In germline, CDR1 is SGDLS, CDR2 YYNGEE. This CDR3 reads CASSVASTGWTGELFF. CDR3 sequence (DNA): TGTGCCAGCAGCGTAGCGTCCACAGGGTGGACCGGGGAGCTGTTTTTT.

V is TRBV30 and J is TRBJ2-3; tentatively, D is TRBD1 (5 bases). CDR1 is GTSNPN, CDR2 SVGIG, per germline (reference sequence). Deletions cut 4 bases from V and 6 bases from J, with 11 bases between. The CDR3 is made up of 12 amino acids. The chain's CDR3 is CAWNPRQDTQYF. CDR3 DNA: TGTGCCTGGAATCCGAGACAGGATACGCAGTATTTT.

In its sample, this clone was seen a few times. The chain is built from TRBV6-5 and TRBJ2-5; TRBD2 is a possible D gene (6 bases). V was trimmed by 0 bases and J by 5 bases, leaving 13 bases between them. CDR3 size: 15 residues. Germline V gene lookup returns CDR1 MNHEY and CDR2 SVGAGI. The CDR3 DNA follows: TGTGCCAGCAGTTACTCGCTAGCGCAGGTGGAGACCCAGTACTTC. Translating it yields CASSYSLAQVETQYF.

This clone was recorded at least ten times. V and J are TRBV28 and TRBJ1-5, with 7 positions matching TRBD1. The CDR3 length is 13 residues. Germline V gene sequence: CDR1 MDHEN, CDR2 SYDVKM. V trimming: 4 bases; J trimming: 7 bases; junction bases outside the gene matches: 4. CDR3 nucleotide sequence: TGTGCCAGCAGTTCCCGACAGGGACAGCCCCAGCATTTT. This codes for CASSSRQGQPQHF.